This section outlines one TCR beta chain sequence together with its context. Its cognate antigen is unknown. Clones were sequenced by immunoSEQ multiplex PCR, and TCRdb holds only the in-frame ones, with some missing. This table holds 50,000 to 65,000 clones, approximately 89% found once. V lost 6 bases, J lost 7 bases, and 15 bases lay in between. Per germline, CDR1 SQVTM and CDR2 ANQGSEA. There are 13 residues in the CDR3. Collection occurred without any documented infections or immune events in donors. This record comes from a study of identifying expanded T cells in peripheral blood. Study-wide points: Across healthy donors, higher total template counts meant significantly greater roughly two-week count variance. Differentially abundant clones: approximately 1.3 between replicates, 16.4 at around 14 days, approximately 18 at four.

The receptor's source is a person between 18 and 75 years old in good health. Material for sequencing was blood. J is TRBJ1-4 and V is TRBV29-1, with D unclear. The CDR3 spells CSVSRMDGEKLFF. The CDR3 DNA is TGCAGCGTATCCCGAATGGACGGTGAAAAACTGTTTTTT.